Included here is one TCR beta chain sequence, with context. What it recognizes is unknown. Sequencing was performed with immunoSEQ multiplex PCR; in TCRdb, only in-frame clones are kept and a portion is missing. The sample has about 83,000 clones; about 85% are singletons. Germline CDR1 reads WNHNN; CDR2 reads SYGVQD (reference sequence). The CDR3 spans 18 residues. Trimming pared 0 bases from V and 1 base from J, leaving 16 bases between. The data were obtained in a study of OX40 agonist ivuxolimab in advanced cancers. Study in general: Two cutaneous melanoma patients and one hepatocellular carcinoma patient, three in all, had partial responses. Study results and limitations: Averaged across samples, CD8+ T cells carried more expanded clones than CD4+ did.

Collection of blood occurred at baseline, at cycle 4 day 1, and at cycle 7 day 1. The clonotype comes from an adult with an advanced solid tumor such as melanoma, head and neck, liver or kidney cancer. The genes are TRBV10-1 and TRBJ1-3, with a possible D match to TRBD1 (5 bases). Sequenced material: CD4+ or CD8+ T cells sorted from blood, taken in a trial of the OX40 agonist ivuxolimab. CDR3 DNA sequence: TGCGCCAGCAGTGAGTCGAGGGGAACCCCAGGGTCTGGAAACACCATATATTTT. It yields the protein CASSESRGTPGSGNTIYF.